The sequence of this TCR beta chain was determined in a study of blood T cell repertoires in COVID-19. As for the study in general: Whether acute or convalescent, the COVID-19 samples came from the United States, Italy and Spain. Nucleic acid was either cDNA or gDNA, and it came from T cells, B-cell-depleted T cells, or PBMCs.

The CDR3 contains 13 residues. V was clipped by 8 bases and J by 2 bases, with 12 bases between them. Study processing details: Amplification from reference gene primers served as the basis for estimated nucleated cell counts. Measured with immunoSEQ multiplex PCR; TCRdb has only the in-frame clones, and not every one. From that table come the V and J calls and clone size; the DNA was used to work out D and trimming. In the table there are some 31,000 clones, around 85% of which are singletons. The clonotype originates from a human donor with acute or convalescent COVID-19. The donor label of this sample is uncertain. This sequence joins TRBV12-3 or TRBV12-4 and TRBJ1-2, with a possible D match to TRBD1 (6 bases). The sequenced material came from peripheral blood. CDR3 residues: CASGGGDNYGYTF. In nucleotides, the CDR3 is TGTGCCAGCGGGGGGGGCGACAACTATGGCTACACCTTC.